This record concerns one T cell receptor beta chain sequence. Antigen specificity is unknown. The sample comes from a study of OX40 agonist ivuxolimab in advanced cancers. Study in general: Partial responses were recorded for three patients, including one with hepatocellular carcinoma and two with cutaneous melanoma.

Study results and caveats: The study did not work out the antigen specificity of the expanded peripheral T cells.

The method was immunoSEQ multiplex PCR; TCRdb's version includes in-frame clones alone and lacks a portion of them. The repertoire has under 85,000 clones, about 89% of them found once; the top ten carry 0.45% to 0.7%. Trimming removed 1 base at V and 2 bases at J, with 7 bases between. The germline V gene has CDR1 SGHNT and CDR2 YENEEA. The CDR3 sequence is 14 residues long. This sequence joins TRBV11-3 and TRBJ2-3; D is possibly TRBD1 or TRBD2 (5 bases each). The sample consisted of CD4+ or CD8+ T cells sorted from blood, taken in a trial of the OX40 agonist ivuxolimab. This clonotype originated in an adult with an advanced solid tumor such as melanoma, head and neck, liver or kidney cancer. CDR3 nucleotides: TGTGCCAGCAGCTTAGGAGGGGCCACAGATACGCAGTATTTT. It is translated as CASSLGGATDTQYF.